The sequence of this T cell receptor (beta chain) was determined in a study of T cell clonality in common variable immunodeficiency. Whole-study results and caveats: Repertoire-complication correlations in CVID were limited by patient heterogeneity.

This clone was observed many times. Its antigen is unknown. The read terminates 3 residues before the CDR3 end, so the remaining end is supplied by the germline J gene. Repertoires were generated with immunoSEQ multiplex PCR, while TCRdb's copy carries only in-frame clones and drops some. Singletons are absent from the sample, which has 50,000 or so clones. Trimming removed 1 base from V and 4 bases from J; junction bases left unmatched: 10. The CDR3 has 17 residues. The germline V gene encodes CDR1 SGHTA and CDR2 FQGTGA. Sample: peripheral blood mononuclear cells. The sequence was collected from a person aged 18 to 75 in good health. The gene calls are TRBV7-3 and TRBJ2-1; 7 nucleotides match TRBD2. CDR3 bases read: TGTGCCAGCAGCTTAAGGGGGGAAGCGGGACCTTACAATGAG. As protein: CASSLRGEAGPYNE. The whole CDR3 protein reads CASSLRGEAGPYNEQFF.